The 5 T cell receptor beta chains below come from one sample, sequenced in a study of T cell responses to AZD1222 COVID-19 vaccine (dated by TCRdb to 2020 to 2022). The library was produced with the immunoSEQ multiplex PCR assay. As stored in TCRdb, this immuneACCESS dataset retains in-frame rearrangements with V and J assigned. A fraction of the clones does not appear; measured against another copy, unresolved V genes explain less than half of the discrepancy, and the remainder lacks a known reason. This sample holds approximately 100,000 clones; roughly 90% were observed only once. The ten largest make up approximately 15% of the sample. The time point label on this specimen signifies: baseline before first vaccination. The sample consisted of peripheral blood, taken on day 0 of AZD1222 vaccination. The source of these receptors is an adult in good health.

The chain links TRBV30 to TRBJ1-3; D is ambiguous. The germline V gene has CDR1 GTSNPN and CDR2 SVGIG (reference sequence). The CDR3 consists of 15 residues. The V end was cut by 2 bases, the J end by 0 bases, with 11 bases between. Here the CDR3 DNA reads TGTGCCTGGAGTCTCCGGGGAAGCTCTGGAAACACCATATATTTT. It specifies CAWSLRGSSGNTIYF.

J is TRBJ2-1 and V is TRBV6-5; D tentatively reads TRBD1 or TRBD2 (6 bases each). CDR1 and CDR2 from the germline V gene are MNHEY and SVGAGI. There are 11 residues in the CDR3. V was cut by 11 bases and J by 10 bases, with 15 bases left in between. This CDR3 reads CAVLWRGEQFF. In DNA, the CDR3 is TGTGCCGTGCTTTGGAGGGGGGAGCAGTTCTTC.

The chain is built from TRBV6-5 and TRBJ1-3; 10 nucleotides match TRBD1. V shed 6 bases, J shed 4 bases, and the junction held 3 bases outside the gene matches. The CDR3 has 14 amino acids. Germline CDR1 and CDR2: MNHEY and SVGAGI. In DNA, the CDR3 is TGTGCCAGCAGAGACAGGGGGCTGGGAAACACCATATATTTT. Translation gives CASRDRGLGNTIYF.

J is TRBJ2-7 and V is TRBV19, with TRBD1 matching over 7 bases. V was clipped by 3 bases and J by 3 bases; unmatched bases: 5. CDR3 length equals 14 residues. Germline V lookup: CDR1 LNHDA, CDR2 SQIVND (reference sequence). The CDR3 sequence: CASSMGRGLYEQYF. Here the CDR3 DNA reads TGTGCCAGTAGTATGGGTAGGGGGCTCTACGAGCAGTACTTC.

The CDR3 protein is CASSLEYWTSANTGELFF. Written as DNA, the CDR3 is TGTGCCAGCAGCTTAGAGTATTGGACTAGCGCGAACACCGGGGAGCTGTTTTTT. V and J are TRBV7-2 and TRBJ2-2, with 9 positions matching TRBD2. Losses at the gene ends were 1 base for V and 0 bases for J; bases not matched to a gene: 6. The CDR3 covers 18 residues. Per germline, CDR1 SGHTA and CDR2 FQGNSA.